This T cell receptor (beta chain) stems from a study of blood T cell repertoires in COVID-19. This clone was seen only a few times. Per the germline V gene, CDR1 is MGHRA and CDR2 is YSYEKL. This CDR3 has 19 residues. With 3 bases clipped from V and 5 bases from J, the junction kept 11 bases outside the gene matches. Clones were sequenced by immunoSEQ multiplex PCR, and TCRdb holds only the in-frame ones, with some missing. Seen here are around 300,000 clones, roughly 90% observed once, and the top ten hold 2.2%. The receptor's source is a woman aged 25 to 39 with COVID-19, enrolled during active disease. The sample was peripheral blood. The V and J genes are TRBV4-1 and TRBJ2-1; TRBD2 agrees at 15 bases. CDR3 amino acids: CASSQGGLAGGPQNNEQFF. Here the CDR3 DNA reads TGCGCCAGCAGCCAGGGCGGACTAGCGGGAGGGCCACAAAACAATGAGCAGTTCTTC.